The 2 T cell receptor beta chains presented below share a single source sample, sequenced in a study of OX40 agonist ivuxolimab in advanced cancers. Assay used: immunoSEQ multiplex PCR; TCRdb lists only in-frame clones, some missing. The table has almost 70,000 clones, approximately 90% seen once; the top ten hold just under 0.3%. The sequenced sample was CD4+ or CD8+ T cells sorted from blood, obtained in a trial of the OX40 agonist ivuxolimab. The origin of the receptors is an adult with an advanced solid tumor such as melanoma, head and neck, liver or kidney cancer.

The chain recombines TRBV2 with TRBJ1-1, with TRBD1 matching 8 bases. Unmatched junction bases numbered 2, after V lost 7 bases and J lost 1 base. The CDR3 consists of 13 residues. Germline V gene data show CDR1 as SNHLY and CDR2 as FYNNEI. DNA of the CDR3: TGTGCCAGCAAGGACAGGGAGAACACTGAAGCTTTCTTT. Translating it yields CASKDRENTEAFF. The variable domain in full, with the rest retrieved from reference TRBV2 and TRBJ1-1, is EPEVTQTPSHQVTQMGQEVILRCVPISNHLYFYWYRQILGQKVEFLVSFYNNEISEKSEIFDDQFSVERPDGSNFTLKIRSTKLEDSAMYFCASKDRENTEAFFGQGTRLTVV.

The rearrangement uses TRBV4-1 and TRBJ2-1; TRBD1 or TRBD2 may be the D gene (5 bases each). Trimming removed 0 bases from V and 6 bases from J, with 27 bases in between. This CDR3 has 20 residues. Germline CDR1 and CDR2: MGHRA and YSYEKL. Here the CDR3 DNA reads TGCGCCAGCAGCCAAGATGCCGAGGGTACCCCGGGACGCAGGTTCAATGAGCAGTTCTTC. The encoded protein is CASSQDAEGTPGRRFNEQFF.